The clone carrying this TCR beta chain was counted only a few times. The sample originates from a study of shared T cell receptors in the human thymus. Sequencing used immunoSEQ multiplex PCR; TCRdb keeps in-frame clones, though not all of them. This sample has hundreds of thousands of clones, with about 90% found just once. The V and J ends lost 6 bases and 8 bases, in that order; junction bases with no gene match: 7. Germline CDR1 reads MNHNY; CDR2 reads SVGAGI (reference sequence). The CDR3 is made up of 14 amino acids. A further study also used this sample, focusing on human thymus T cells.

This TCR came from a boy in the first two years of life with a congenital heart defect. Source material: thymocytes. The rearrangement joins TRBV6-6 to TRBJ2-1; 10 nucleotides match TRBD2. The DNA for the CDR3 is TGTGCCAGCAGAGCGGGGGGGCAAGAAGATGAGCAGTTCTTC. It encodes CASRAGGQEDEQFF.